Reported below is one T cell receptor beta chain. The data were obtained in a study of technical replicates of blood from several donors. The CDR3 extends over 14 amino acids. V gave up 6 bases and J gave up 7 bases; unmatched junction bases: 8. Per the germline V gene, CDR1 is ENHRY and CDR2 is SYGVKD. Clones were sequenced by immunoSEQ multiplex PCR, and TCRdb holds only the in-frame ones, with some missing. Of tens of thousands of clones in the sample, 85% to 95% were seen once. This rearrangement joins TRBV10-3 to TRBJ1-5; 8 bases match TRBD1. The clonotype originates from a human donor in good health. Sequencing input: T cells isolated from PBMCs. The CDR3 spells CAIRETGDGQPQHF. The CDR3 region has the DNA TGTGCCATCAGAGAGACAGGGGATGGGCAGCCCCAGCATTTT.